The entry that follows covers one TCR beta chain sequence. The antigen remains undetermined. The sample originates from a study of T cell responses to AZD1222 COVID-19 vaccine. Study background: Pooled together were second doses at about 4 or about 12 weeks.

Clones were sequenced by immunoSEQ multiplex PCR, and TCRdb holds only the in-frame ones, with some missing. The data show around 180,000 clones, roughly 88% seen once. Study-wide findings and caveats: Repertoire sampling happened only post peak T cell response. Rises in breadth and depth of Spike-specific TCRs came after two AZD1222 doses. Donors, mostly white British, included more females; clonal diversity was possibly underestimated.

The CDR3 extends over 13 amino acids. The V end was cut by 5 bases, the J end by 4 bases, with 11 bases between. Germline CDR1 reads SEHNR; CDR2 reads FQNEAQ (reference sequence). Here the sequenced sample was peripheral blood, taken on day 0 of AZD1222 vaccination. This chain connects TRBV7-9 to TRBJ1-2; D is perhaps TRBD1 (5 bases). This TCR came from an adult in good health. The chain's CDR3 is CASSASGPYGYTF. Here the CDR3 DNA reads TGTGCCAGCAGCGCCTCAGGGCCCTATGGCTACACCTTC.